This record looks at one T cell receptor beta chain sequence and its context. Its specificity is not known. This sample is part of a study of cytotoxic CD8 clonotypes in ibrutinib-treated CLL. Study-level findings and limits: Public clonotypes proved infrequent, and on treatment they shrank or remained steady.

Profiled with immunoSEQ multiplex PCR; TCRdb holds only in-frame clones, not every one. The sample records some 290,000 clones, 70% to 80% being singletons. TCR beta library input comprised roughly 2 micrograms of genomic DNA from cryopreserved PBMCs. Losses at the gene ends were 5 bases for V and 4 bases for J; bases not matched to a gene: 2. The CDR3 contains 13 residues. Germline CDR1 reads LNHNV; CDR2 reads YYDKDF (reference sequence). This chain uses TRBV15 with TRBJ1-1; 9 nucleotides align to TRBD1. The material sequenced was PBMCs, taken before ibrutinib treatment. This clonotype was obtained from a human donor with chronic lymphocytic leukemia. CDR3 loop: CATSWDRATEAFF. The CDR3 DNA is TGTGCCACCAGCTGGGACAGGGCCACTGAAGCTTTCTTT.